This T cell receptor beta chain emerged from a study of cytomegalovirus exposure and HLA in healthy donors. Whole-study results and caveats: Testing in vitro showed a few CMV-associated chains specific for CMV antigens. Several V segments, TRBV6-2 and TRBV6-3 among them, could not be told apart and were dropped. More clonal expansion characterized HLA-associated TCR beta chains than equally common others in a later analysis. A later examination showed that TCR association rates differed by HLA locus, with DRB1 most and HLA-C fewest.

It was with 60 Vbeta and 13 Jbeta primers that the PCR ran. Measured with immunoSEQ multiplex PCR; TCRdb has only the in-frame clones, and not every one. The data contain about 95,000 clones, 60% to 85% of them seen just once; the ten biggest clones take up 4% to 5.5%. This clone was seen once. Its antigen is currently unknown. CDR1 and CDR2 (germline): MNHNS, SASEGT. This CDR3 spans 16 amino acids. Trimming removed 4 bases from V and 3 bases from J; junction bases left unmatched: 5. Source material: PBMCs. The rearrangement links TRBV6-1 to TRBJ2-1; TRBD2 aligns across 11 bases. This clonotype was sampled from a man aged 25-45 years in good health and CMV-seropositive. CDR3 in amino acids: CASSARLAGLYNEQFF. CDR3 nucleotides: TGTGCCAGCAGTGCCCGACTAGCGGGACTCTACAATGAGCAGTTCTTC.